The entry that follows covers one T cell receptor (beta chain) sequence. The antigen remains unidentified. The germline V and J ends were trimmed by 2 bases and 0 bases, with 22 bases remaining between them. Germline loops: CDR1 MNHEY, CDR2 SVGEGT. The CDR3 spans 19 residues. TCRdb redid the calling of the reads with MiXCR, one entry per CDR3 protein. The sample lists about 920,000 distinct CDR3 sequences, roughly 31% occurring once. The data stem from a study of T cell repertoires in cytomegalovirus infection. General observations from the study: HLA-C-restricted, CMV-specific TCR beta clonotypes were dominant ex vivo.

J is TRBJ2-5 and V is TRBV6-2 or TRBV6-3; D remains unclear. This TCR was sampled from a human donor in good health (CMV status not recorded). Some clones in this sample may be carry-over from other donors' samples. Sample: cultured CD8+ T cells from PBMCs, taken from culture after CMV antigen stimulation. CDR3 coding DNA: TGTGCCAGCAGTTACCTGTGGGGAAGCAATTACCCCCACCAAGAGACCCAGTACTTC. Translation gives CASSYLWGSNYPHQETQYF.